This T cell receptor (beta chain) was profiled in a study of T-cell reconstitution after alpha-beta-depleted transplantation in children. The CDR3 totals 13 residues. The V end lost 1 base, the J end lost 8 bases, and 11 bases lay between the germline ends. Germline V gives CDR1 MNHEY, CDR2 SVGAGI. Preparation of the TCRbeta library involved a method that used unique molecular identifiers. TCRdb processed the PCR reads anew with MiXCR; each CDR3 protein has one entry. The top ten hold roughly 5.5% of the sample, which has around 400,000 distinct CDR3 sequences, about 11% seen once. J is TRBJ1-2 and V is TRBV6-5, with a tentative D call TRBD1 (5 bases). The input for sequencing was PBMCs from the stem cell graft donor, taken from the stem cell graft. This receptor was taken from a human donor who donated a stem cell graft to a child with acute myeloid leukemia. The CDR3 spells CASSYYAQGGYTF. CDR3 DNA: TGTGCCAGCAGTTACTACGCCCAGGGAGGCTACACCTTC.